What follows are 2 T cell receptor beta chains derived from one specimen sequenced in a study of CD8+CD57+ T cells in acquired aplastic anemia. For sequencing, patients were chosen who had shown expansion of CD8+CD57+ cells by flow cytometry. Genomic DNA provided the template from which TCR beta VDJ and CDR3 profiles were obtained. TCRdb called the reads again in MiXCR, with one record for every CDR3 protein. The sample consists of hundreds of thousands of distinct CDR3 sequences, around 33% of them appearing once. The sample consisted of sorted CD4+, CD8+, or CD8+CD57+ T cells (not recorded which) from PBMCs. These TCRs come from a human donor with aplastic anemia.

This CDR3 reads CASSFGTGENYGYTF. The DNA for the CDR3 is TGTGCCAGCAGTTTCGGGACAGGGGAAAACTATGGCTACACCTTC. The chain couples TRBV6-5 to TRBJ1-2, with 10 bases matching TRBD1. CDR3 length equals 15 residues. Losses at the gene ends were 4 bases for V and 2 bases for J; bases not matched to a gene: 4. CDR1 is MNHEY, CDR2 SVGAGI, per germline.

V gene TRBV9 combines with J gene TRBJ2-5; TRBD1 agrees at 11 bases. This CDR3 spans 16 amino acids. CDR1 and CDR2 (germline): SGDLS, YYNGEE. V lost 0 bases, J lost 5 bases, and 6 bases stayed unmatched. This CDR3 is CASSVGGTGGLETQYF. Written as DNA, the CDR3 is TGTGCCAGCAGCGTAGGCGGGACAGGGGGTTTGGAGACCCAGTACTTC. Together with reference TRBV9 and TRBJ2-5, the CDR3 gives the full variable domain: DSGVTQTPKHLITATGQRVTLRCSPRSGDLSVYWYQQSLDQGLQFLIQYYNGEERAKGNILERFSAQQFPDLHSELNLSSLELGDSALYFCASSVGGTGGLETQYFGPGTRLLVL.